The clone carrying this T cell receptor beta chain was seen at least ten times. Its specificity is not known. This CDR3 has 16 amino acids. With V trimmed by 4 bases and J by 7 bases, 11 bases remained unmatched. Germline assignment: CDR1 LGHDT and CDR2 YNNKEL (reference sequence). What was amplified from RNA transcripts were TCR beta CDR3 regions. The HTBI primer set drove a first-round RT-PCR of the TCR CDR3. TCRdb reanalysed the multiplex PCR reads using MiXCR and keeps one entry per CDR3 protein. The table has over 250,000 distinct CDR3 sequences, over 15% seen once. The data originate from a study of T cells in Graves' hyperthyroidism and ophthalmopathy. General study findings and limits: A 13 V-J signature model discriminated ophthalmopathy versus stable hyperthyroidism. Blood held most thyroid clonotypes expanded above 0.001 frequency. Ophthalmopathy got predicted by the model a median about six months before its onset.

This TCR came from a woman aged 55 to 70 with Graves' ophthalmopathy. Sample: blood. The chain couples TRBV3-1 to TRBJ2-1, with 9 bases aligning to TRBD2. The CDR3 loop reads CASSRWTSVRTNEQFF. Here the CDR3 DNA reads TGTGCCAGCAGCCGCTGGACTAGCGTTCGGACGAATGAGCAGTTCTTC.